The rows below give T cell receptor beta chains drawn from one sample of a study of T cells after yellow fever vaccination. Each CDR3 protein is one row after TCRdb ran MiXCR on the 5' RACE reads. The sample holds over 200,000 distinct CDR3 sequences; 6% to 8% are singletons and the top ten take 1% to 1.2%. The sample consisted of CD4+ T cells sorted from PBMCs, taken on the day of the yellow fever booster vaccination. Every receptor here comes from a man between 25 and 39 years old who received the YFV17D yellow fever vaccine. Both conserved end residues are part of each CDR3. Fields, in order: J gene, CDR3 length, D gene, V gene, clone size, CDR3 DNA, CDR3 protein. D genes are given only for firm matches. A row's size may be missing; if present it is once, few, many or a size class.

J: TRBJ2-2
length: 14
D: -
V: TRBV10-1
size: -
DNA: TGCGCCAGCAGTGACAGGAGTGATGGCGGGGAGCTGTTTTTT
CDR3: CASSDRSDGGELFF

J: TRBJ2-5
length: 12
D: -
V: TRBV30
size: -
DNA: TGTGCCTGGAGTTTCTGGGAAGAGACCCAGTACTTC
CDR3: CAWSFWEETQYF

J: TRBJ2-7
length: 17
D: TRBD2
V: TRBV12-3/TRBV12-4
size: few
DNA: TGTGCCAGCAGTCTTGGACTAGCGGGAGACCTCCCCTACGAGCAGTACTTC
CDR3: CASSLGLAGDLPYEQYF

J: TRBJ2-5
length: 14
D: -
V: TRBV7-6
size: many
DNA: TGTGCCAGCAGCTTAGCAGGGGTACAAGAGACCCAGTACTTC
CDR3: CASSLAGVQETQYF

J: TRBJ2-1
length: 14
D: TRBD2
V: TRBV9
size: many
DNA: TGTGCCAGCAGCGTAGGCCCAGCGGGAAGGGGGCAGTTCTTC
CDR3: CASSVGPAGRGQFF

J: TRBJ2-7
length: 14
D: -
V: TRBV3-1
size: many
DNA: TGTGCCAGCAGCCAACTTGCGGGGTCCTACGAGCAGTACTTC
CDR3: CASSQLAGSYEQYF

J: TRBJ2-3
length: 15
D: TRBD1
V: TRBV19
size: -
DNA: TGTGCCAGTGATTCGGGGACAGGGTTCACAGATACGCAGTATTTT
CDR3: CASDSGTGFTDTQYF

J: TRBJ2-3
length: 19
D: TRBD2
V: TRBV11-2
size: few
DNA: TGTGCCAGCAGCCCGGGGACTAGCGGGAGAGGCCTGGGGACAGATACGCAGTATTTT
CDR3: CASSPGTSGRGLGTDTQYF

J: TRBJ1-2
length: 13
D: -
V: TRBV19
size: -
DNA: TGTGCCAGTAGTCCCCTGTGGGTTGATGGCTACACCTTC
CDR3: CASSPLWVDGYTF

J: TRBJ2-5
length: 15
D: -
V: TRBV2
size: -
DNA: TGTGCCAGCAGCCTAGACGGGGGGCTCCAAGAGACCCAGTACTTC
CDR3: CASSLDGGLQETQYF

J: TRBJ2-4
length: 15
D: -
V: TRBV12-3/TRBV12-4
size: many
DNA: TGTGCCAGCAGTTTAGCAGGGAAGGACAAAAACATTCAGTACTTC
CDR3: CASSLAGKDKNIQYF

J: TRBJ1-3
length: 15
D: -
V: TRBV20-1
size: few
DNA: TGCAGTGCCCCGGACGGAACCAACTCTGGAAACACCATATATTTT
CDR3: CSAPDGTNSGNTIYF

J: TRBJ2-7
length: 15
D: -
V: TRBV10-2
size: many
DNA: TGCGCCAGCAGTGGGACGCCAGGGAGCTCCTACGAGCAGTACTTC
CDR3: CASSGTPGSSYEQYF

J: TRBJ2-5
length: 13
D: TRBD2
V: TRBV29-1
size: few
DNA: TGCAGCGTCCAGCGGGGAGGGGAAGAGACCCAGTACTTC
CDR3: CSVQRGGEETQYF

J: TRBJ2-1
length: 15
D: TRBD2
V: TRBV9
size: few
DNA: TGTGCCAGCAGCGCCTCGACTAGCGGGGTGGCTGAGCAGTTCTTC
CDR3: CASSASTSGVAEQFF

J: TRBJ2-1
length: 15
D: -
V: TRBV4-3
size: -
DNA: TGCGCCAGCAGTCTTCCCGTGACTAATCGCGATGAGCAGTTCTTC
CDR3: CASSLPVTNRDEQFF

J: TRBJ2-5
length: 15
D: -
V: TRBV5-1
size: many
DNA: TGCGCCAGCAGCTTGTCTCCAGGGAGACAAGAGACCCAGTACTTC
CDR3: CASSLSPGRQETQYF

J: TRBJ2-1
length: 17
D: TRBD2
V: TRBV5-1
size: many
DNA: TGCGCCAGCAGCTTTGGCCTAGCGGACTCCTCCTACAATGAGCAGTTCTTC
CDR3: CASSFGLADSSYNEQFF

J: TRBJ2-3
length: 15
D: TRBD2
V: TRBV5-1
size: many
DNA: TGCGCCAGCAGCTTCCTAGCGGGAGTGTCAGATACGCAGTATTTT
CDR3: CASSFLAGVSDTQYF

J: TRBJ2-7
length: 14
D: TRBD1
V: TRBV10-3
size: many
DNA: TGTGCATCCACCTTTGGACAGGGGGGCTACGAGCAGTACTTC
CDR3: CASTFGQGGYEQYF

J: TRBJ1-6
length: 13
D: -
V: TRBV7-9
size: -
DNA: TGTGCCAGCGGCTCTGAGTATAATTCACCCCTCCACTTT
CDR3: CASGSEYNSPLHF

J: TRBJ1-2
length: 16
D: -
V: TRBV15
size: -
DNA: TGTGCCACCAGCAGGGGAAGGGTTCAGACTAACTATGGCTACACCTTC
CDR3: CATSRGRVQTNYGYTF

J: TRBJ2-5
length: 14
D: TRBD2
V: TRBV7-9
size: many
DNA: TGTGCCAGCAGCTTTGGGACTAGTGCAGAGACCCAGTACTTC
CDR3: CASSFGTSAETQYF

J: TRBJ2-3
length: 14
D: TRBD2
V: TRBV20-1
size: few
DNA: TGCAGTGGCGGGACTAGCGGTGGCACAGATACGCAGTATTTT
CDR3: CSGGTSGGTDTQYF

J: TRBJ2-7
length: 13
D: -
V: TRBV5-5
size: -
DNA: TGTGCCATCCGCCCTGGGGGAGATAACGAGCAGTACTTC
CDR3: CAIRPGGDNEQYF

J: TRBJ2-5
length: 16
D: TRBD1
V: TRBV12-3/TRBV12-4
size: -
DNA: TGTGCCAGCACCCCTTTGACAGGGTGGGGGAAAGAGACCCAGTACTTC
CDR3: CASTPLTGWGKETQYF

J: TRBJ2-1
length: 13
D: -
V: TRBV6-6
size: many
DNA: TGTGCCAGCAGAGAAAGTAGGTCTAATGAGCAGTTCTTC
CDR3: CASRESRSNEQFF

J: TRBJ2-5
length: 14
D: -
V: TRBV10-3
size: -
DNA: TGTGCCACCAACCCGGGACTCACTGGGGAGACCCAGTACTTC
CDR3: CATNPGLTGETQYF

J: TRBJ2-5
length: 17
D: TRBD2
V: TRBV2
size: many
DNA: TGTGCCAGCACGTCGAGGAGGTCTAGCGGGAGTCGAGAGACCCAGTACTTC
CDR3: CASTSRRSSGSRETQYF

J: TRBJ1-1
length: 14
D: -
V: TRBV29-1
size: many
DNA: TGCAGCCGAAGCTCCAAACAGGGTATTGCTGAAGCTTTCTTT
CDR3: CSRSSKQGIAEAFF

J: TRBJ2-3
length: 14
D: TRBD2
V: TRBV7-2
size: many
DNA: TGTGCCAGCAGCTTAATTAGCGGGAGGGATACGCAGTATTTT
CDR3: CASSLISGRDTQYF

J: TRBJ1-1
length: 12
D: -
V: TRBV5-1
size: few
DNA: TGCGCCAGCAGGGTAGGGACCACTGAAGCTTTCTTT
CDR3: CASRVGTTEAFF

J: TRBJ2-7
length: 13
D: -
V: TRBV18
size: many
DNA: TGTGCCACCCGGAGCGGGCTTTCCTACGAGCAGTACTTC
CDR3: CATRSGLSYEQYF

J: TRBJ2-1
length: 12
D: TRBD1
V: TRBV29-1
size: many
DNA: TGCAGCGTGCACAGGGGGCAGAATGAGCAGTTCTTC
CDR3: CSVHRGQNEQFF

J: TRBJ2-7
length: 16
D: -
V: TRBV5-5
size: -
DNA: TGTGCCAGCAGCTCGGAATTGAGGGACCCAGGAGTCGGGCAGTACTTC
CDR3: CASSSELRDPGVGQYF

J: TRBJ2-3
length: 15
D: -
V: TRBV3-1
size: few
DNA: TGTGCCAGCAGCCTCAAGGAGGGAAACACAGATACGCAGTATTTT
CDR3: CASSLKEGNTDTQYF

J: TRBJ2-3
length: 14
D: -
V: TRBV7-2
size: few
DNA: TGTGCCAGCAGCACTCAACGGGGCACAGATACGCAGTATTTT
CDR3: CASSTQRGTDTQYF

J: TRBJ2-7
length: 16
D: TRBD2
V: TRBV7-2
size: few
DNA: TGTGCCAGCAGCTTATTCGCAGCGGGAGGAGACTACGAGCAGTACTTC
CDR3: CASSLFAAGGDYEQYF

J: TRBJ2-5
length: 19
D: -
V: TRBV5-6
size: many
DNA: TGTGCCAGCAGCTTGGTTACAGCCCAGAATCTTCCTTCGCAGGAGACCCAGTACTTC
CDR3: CASSLVTAQNLPSQETQYF

J: TRBJ2-7
length: 14
D: TRBD1
V: TRBV20-1
size: -
DNA: TGCAGTGCCTTCGGACAGGGGGCGCAATACGAGCAGTACTTC
CDR3: CSAFGQGAQYEQYF

J: TRBJ2-1
length: 22
D: TRBD2
V: TRBV3-1
size: -
DNA: TGTGCCAGCAGCCAAGAAAGGGTATTTGGCGGGAGAGCCTCGGGCTCCTACAATGAGCAGTTCTTC
CDR3: CASSQERVFGGRASGSYNEQFF